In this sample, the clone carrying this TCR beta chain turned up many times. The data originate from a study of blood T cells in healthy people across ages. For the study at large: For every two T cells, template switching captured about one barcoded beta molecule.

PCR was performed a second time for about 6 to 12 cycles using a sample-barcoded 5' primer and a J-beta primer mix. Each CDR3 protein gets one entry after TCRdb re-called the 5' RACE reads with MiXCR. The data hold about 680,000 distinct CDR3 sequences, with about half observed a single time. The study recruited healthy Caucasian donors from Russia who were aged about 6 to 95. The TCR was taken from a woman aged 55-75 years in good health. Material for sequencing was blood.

The chain's CDR3 is CSATYSGRGPYEQYF. The CDR3 bases are TGCAGTGCTACTTATAGCGGGAGAGGGCCCTACGAGCAGTACTTC. V usage is TRBV20-1 and J usage is TRBJ2-7; 9 bases are shared with TRBD2. The CDR3 loop spans 15 amino acids. Germline CDR1 DFQATT, CDR2 SNEGSKA (reference sequence). With V trimmed by 4 bases and J by 2 bases, 9 bases remained unmatched.